This TCR beta chain was recorded in a study of shared clonotypes between healthy human individuals. The CD4+ fraction was divided into a CD45RA+ naive subset and a CD45RA-negative memory subset. General observations from the study: It was observed that roughly 5.1% of naive CD4 clonotypes were shared across several donors.

As for this clone: The antigen is undetermined.

The authors ran the assay at deep level. TCRdb's table, derived via immunoSEQ multiplex PCR, lists solely in-frame clones and lacks some. In the table there are about 1.5 million clones, approximately 98% of which are singletons. The receptor's source is a man in his thirties or forties in good health. The sample comprised naive CD4+ T cells sorted from blood. Subset described: CD45RA+ positively selected.

In DNA, the CDR3 is TGTGCCAGCAGCTCGGGGACTTGGGTCGATACGCAGTATTTT. It yields the protein CASSSGTWVDTQYF. V is TRBV7-3 and J is TRBJ2-3; D possibly corresponds to TRBD2 (6 bases). The CDR3 runs to 14 residues. CDR1 and CDR2 (germline): SGHTA, FQGTGA. V was pared by 4 bases and J by 6 bases, with 14 bases between.